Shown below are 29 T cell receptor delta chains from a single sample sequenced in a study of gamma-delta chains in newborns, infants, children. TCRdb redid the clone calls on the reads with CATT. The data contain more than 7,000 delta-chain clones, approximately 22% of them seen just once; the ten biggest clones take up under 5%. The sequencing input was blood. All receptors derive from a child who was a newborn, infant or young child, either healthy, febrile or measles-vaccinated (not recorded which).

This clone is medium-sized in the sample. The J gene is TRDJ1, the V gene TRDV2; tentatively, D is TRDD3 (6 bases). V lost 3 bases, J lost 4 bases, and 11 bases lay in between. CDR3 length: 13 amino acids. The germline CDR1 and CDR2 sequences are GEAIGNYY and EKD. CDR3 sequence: CACDLLGHDKLIF. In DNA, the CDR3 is TGTGCCTGTGACCTACTGGGCCACGATAAACTCATCTTT.

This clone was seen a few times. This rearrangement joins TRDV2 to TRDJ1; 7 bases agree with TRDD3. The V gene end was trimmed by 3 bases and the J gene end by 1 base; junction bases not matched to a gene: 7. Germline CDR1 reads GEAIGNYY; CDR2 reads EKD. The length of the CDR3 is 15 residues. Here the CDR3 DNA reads TGTGCCTGTGACCCCTTACTGGGGTTCACCGATAAACTCATCTTT. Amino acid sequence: CACDPLLGFTDKLIF.

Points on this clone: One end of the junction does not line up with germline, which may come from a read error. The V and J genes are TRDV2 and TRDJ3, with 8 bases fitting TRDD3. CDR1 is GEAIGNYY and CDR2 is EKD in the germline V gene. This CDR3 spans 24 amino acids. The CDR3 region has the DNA TGTGCCTGTGACTCCATTCGTAAAGGAGGTGGGGGATCCGGGAGCTCCTGGGACACCCGACAGGTGTTTTTC. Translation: CACDSIRKGGGGSGSSWDTRQVFF.

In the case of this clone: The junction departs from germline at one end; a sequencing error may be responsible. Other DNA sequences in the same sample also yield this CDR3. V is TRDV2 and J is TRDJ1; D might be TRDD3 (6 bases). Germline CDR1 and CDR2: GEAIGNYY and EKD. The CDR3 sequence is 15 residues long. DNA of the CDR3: TGTGCCTGCGACACCGTGGGGGCTCTCACCGATAAACTCATCTTT. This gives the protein CACDTVGALTDKLIF.

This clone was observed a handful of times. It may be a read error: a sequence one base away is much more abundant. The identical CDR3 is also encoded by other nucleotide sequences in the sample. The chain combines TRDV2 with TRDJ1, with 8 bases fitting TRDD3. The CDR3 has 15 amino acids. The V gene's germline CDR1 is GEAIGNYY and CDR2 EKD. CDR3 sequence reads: CACDTLGVHTDKLIF. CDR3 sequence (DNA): TGCGCCTGTGACACACTGGGGGTCCACACCGATAAACTCATCTTT.

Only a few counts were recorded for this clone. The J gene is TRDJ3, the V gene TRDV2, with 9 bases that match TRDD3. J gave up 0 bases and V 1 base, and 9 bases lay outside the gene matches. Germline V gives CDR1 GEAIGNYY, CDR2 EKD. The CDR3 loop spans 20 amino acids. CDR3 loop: CACDTLGDLTASWDTRQMFF. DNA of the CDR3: TGTGCCTGTGACACGCTGGGGGATTTAACTGCCTCCTGGGACACCCGACAGATGTTTTTC.

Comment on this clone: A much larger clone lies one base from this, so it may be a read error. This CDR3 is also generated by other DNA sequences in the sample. CDR3 bases: TGTGCCTGTGACGCCGTATCGGGGACCGGGAGGTACACCGATAAACTCATCTTT. Its translation is CACDAVSGTGRYTDKLIF. This rearrangement joins TRDV2 to TRDJ1; TRDD3 might be the D (5 bases). CDR3 length equals 18 residues. Trimming took off 3 bases at V and 0 bases at J, with 22 bases between the two ends. Germline-derived CDR1 and CDR2 are GEAIGNYY and EKD.

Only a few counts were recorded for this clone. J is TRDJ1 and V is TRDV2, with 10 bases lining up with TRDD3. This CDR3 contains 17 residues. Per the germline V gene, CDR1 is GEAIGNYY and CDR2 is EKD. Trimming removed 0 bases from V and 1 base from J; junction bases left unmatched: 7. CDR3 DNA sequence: TGTGCCTGTGACACCCTCGAGCTGGGGGATATCACCGATAAACTCATCTTT. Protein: CACDTLELGDITDKLIF.

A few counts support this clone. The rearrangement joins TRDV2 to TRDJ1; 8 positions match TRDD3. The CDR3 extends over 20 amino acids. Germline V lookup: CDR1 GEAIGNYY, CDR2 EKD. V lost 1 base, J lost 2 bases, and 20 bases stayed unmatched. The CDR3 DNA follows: TGTGCCTGTGACACGGTAACTGGGGGTTACCAAGGGATTTTGACCGATAAACTCATCTTT. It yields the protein CACDTVTGGYQGILTDKLIF.

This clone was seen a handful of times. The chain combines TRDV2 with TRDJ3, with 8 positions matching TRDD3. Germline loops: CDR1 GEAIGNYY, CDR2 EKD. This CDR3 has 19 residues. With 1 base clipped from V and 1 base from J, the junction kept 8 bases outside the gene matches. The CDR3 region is CACDTGGCAVSWDTRQMFF. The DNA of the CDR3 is TGTGCCTGTGACACTGGGGGATGCGCGGTTTCCTGGGACACCCGACAGATGTTTTTC.

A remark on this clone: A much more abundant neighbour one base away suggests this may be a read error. In nucleotides, the CDR3 is TGTGCCTGTGACACCGTGACCGAATACACCGATAAACTCATCTTT. Encoded protein: CACDTVTEYTDKLIF. This chain joins TRDV2 and TRDJ1; no reliable D call. Germline V gene data show CDR1 as GEAIGNYY and CDR2 as EKD. The ends were cut back, 0 bases at V and 0 bases at J, with 10 bases in the middle. The CDR3 is 15 amino acids.

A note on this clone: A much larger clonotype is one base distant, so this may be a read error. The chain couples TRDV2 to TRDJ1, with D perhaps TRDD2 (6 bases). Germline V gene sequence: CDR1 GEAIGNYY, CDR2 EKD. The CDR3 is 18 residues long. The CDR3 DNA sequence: TGTGCCTGTGGCACCGTATCCGGCTTCCTCAAGGACACCGATAAACTCATCTTT. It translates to CACGTVSGFLKDTDKLIF.

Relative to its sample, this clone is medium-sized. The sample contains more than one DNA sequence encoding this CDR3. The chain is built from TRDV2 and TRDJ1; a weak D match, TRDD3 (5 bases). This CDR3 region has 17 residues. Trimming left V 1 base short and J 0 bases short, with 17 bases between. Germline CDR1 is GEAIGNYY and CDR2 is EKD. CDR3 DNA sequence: TGTGCCTGTGACACTCTCCAGGGGAGCCCTTACACCGATAAACTCATCTTT. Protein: CACDTLQGSPYTDKLIF.

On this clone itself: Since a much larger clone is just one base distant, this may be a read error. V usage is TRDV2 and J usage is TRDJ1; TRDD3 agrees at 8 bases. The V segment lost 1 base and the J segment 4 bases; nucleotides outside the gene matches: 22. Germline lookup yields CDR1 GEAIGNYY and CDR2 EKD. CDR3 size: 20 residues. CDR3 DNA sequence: TGTGCCTGTGACACGCTACGGCAACGTACTGGGGGTCCTTACATCGATAAACTCATCTTT. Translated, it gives CACDTLRQRTGGPYIDKLIF.

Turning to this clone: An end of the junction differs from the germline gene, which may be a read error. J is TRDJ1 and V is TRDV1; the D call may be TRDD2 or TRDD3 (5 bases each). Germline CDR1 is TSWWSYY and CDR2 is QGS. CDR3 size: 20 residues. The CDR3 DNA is TGTGCTATTGGGGACCGATATCCTAGGCTTCTCAGCGTACGCACCGATAAAATCATCTTT. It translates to CAIGDRYPRLLSVRTDKIIF.

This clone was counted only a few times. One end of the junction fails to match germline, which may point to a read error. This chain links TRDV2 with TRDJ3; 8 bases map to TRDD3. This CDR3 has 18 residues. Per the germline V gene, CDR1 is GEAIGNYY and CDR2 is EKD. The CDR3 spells CACDPPGGISWDTRQTFF. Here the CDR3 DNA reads TGTGCCTGTGACCCCCCTGGGGGAATCTCCTGGGACACCCGACAGACGTTTTTC.

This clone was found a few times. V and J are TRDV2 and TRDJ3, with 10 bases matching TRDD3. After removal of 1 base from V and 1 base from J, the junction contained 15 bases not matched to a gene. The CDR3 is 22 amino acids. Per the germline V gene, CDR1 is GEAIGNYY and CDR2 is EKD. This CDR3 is CACDTPSSSGGYPSWDTRQMFF. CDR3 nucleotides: TGTGCCTGTGACACACCCTCCTCGAGTGGGGGATACCCATCCTGGGACACCCGACAGATGTTTTTC.

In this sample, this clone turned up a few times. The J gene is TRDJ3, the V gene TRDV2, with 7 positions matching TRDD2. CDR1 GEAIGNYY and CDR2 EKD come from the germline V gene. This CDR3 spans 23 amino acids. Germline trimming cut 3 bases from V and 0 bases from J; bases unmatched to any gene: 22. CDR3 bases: TGTGCCTGTGACGCGATTCCTACCCAGGGGACTCTAATCAGCTCCTGGGACACCCGACAGATGTTTTTC. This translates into CACDAIPTQGTLISSWDTRQMFF.

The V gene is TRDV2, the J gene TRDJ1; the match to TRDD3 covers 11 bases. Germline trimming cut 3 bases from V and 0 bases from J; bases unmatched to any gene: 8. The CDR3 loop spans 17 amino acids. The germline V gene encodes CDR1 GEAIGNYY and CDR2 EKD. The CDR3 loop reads CACDLLGDKGDTDKLIF. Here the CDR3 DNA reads TGTGCCTGTGACCTACTGGGGGATAAAGGGGACACCGATAAACTCATCTTT.

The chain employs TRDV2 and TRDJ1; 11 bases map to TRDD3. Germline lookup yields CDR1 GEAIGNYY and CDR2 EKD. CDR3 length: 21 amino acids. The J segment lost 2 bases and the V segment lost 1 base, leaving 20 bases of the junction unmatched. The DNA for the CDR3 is TGTGCCTGTGACACTATAACGAAAAACGGTATGGGGGATACGGGTACCGATAAACTCATCTTT. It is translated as CACDTITKNGMGDTGTDKLIF.

DNA of the CDR3: TGTGCCTGTGACACCCTAGGAGGGATACGCGCGGCCACCGATAAACTCATCTTT. It is translated as CACDTLGGIRAATDKLIF. The chain recombines TRDV2 with TRDJ1, with 8 bases matching TRDD3. Germline CDR1 is GEAIGNYY and CDR2 is EKD. The CDR3 length is 18 residues. V trimming: 0 bases; J trimming: 1 base; junction bases outside the gene matches: 12.

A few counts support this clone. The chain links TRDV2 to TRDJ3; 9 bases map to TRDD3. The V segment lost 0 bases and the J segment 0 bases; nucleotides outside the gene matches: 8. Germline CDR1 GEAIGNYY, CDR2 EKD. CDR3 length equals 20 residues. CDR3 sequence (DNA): TGTGCCTGTGACACCGTAGCTGGGGGATCCAGCTCCTGGGACACCCGACAGATGTTTTTC. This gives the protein CACDTVAGGSSSWDTRQMFF.

The CDR3: CACDLPTSNWDTRQMFF. As DNA, the CDR3 is TGTGCCTGTGACCTCCCTACTTCTAACTGGGACACCCGACAGATGTTTTTC. The chain joins TRDV2 to TRDJ3; D might be TRDD2 (5 bases). CDR3 length: 17 residues. The ends were cut back, 3 bases at V and 3 bases at J, with 14 bases in the middle. CDR1 and CDR2 from the germline V gene are GEAIGNYY and EKD.

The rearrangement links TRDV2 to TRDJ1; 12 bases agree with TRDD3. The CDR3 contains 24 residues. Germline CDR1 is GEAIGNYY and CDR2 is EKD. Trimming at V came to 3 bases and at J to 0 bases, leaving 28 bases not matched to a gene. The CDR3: CACDSLLGDTGRRSRGENTDKLIF. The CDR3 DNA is TGTGCCTGTGACTCTTTACTGGGGGATACAGGGCGTAGATCCCGCGGCGAAAACACCGATAAACTCATCTTT.

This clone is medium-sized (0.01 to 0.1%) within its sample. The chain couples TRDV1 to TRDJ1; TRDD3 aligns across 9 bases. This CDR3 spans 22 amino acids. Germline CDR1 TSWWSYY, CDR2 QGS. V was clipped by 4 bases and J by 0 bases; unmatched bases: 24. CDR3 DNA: TGTGCTCTTGGGGTCGGGGCGACTTCCTCCTTGTACTGGGGGACTTACACCGATAAACTCATCTTT. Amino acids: CALGVGATSSLYWGTYTDKLIF.

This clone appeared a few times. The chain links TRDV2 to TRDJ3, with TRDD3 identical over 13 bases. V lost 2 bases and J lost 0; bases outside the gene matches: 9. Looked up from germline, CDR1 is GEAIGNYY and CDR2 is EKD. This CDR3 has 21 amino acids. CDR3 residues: CACDKVLGDTLSSWDTRQMFF. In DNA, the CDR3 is TGTGCCTGTGACAAAGTACTGGGGGATACGTTAAGCTCCTGGGACACCCGACAGATGTTTTTC.

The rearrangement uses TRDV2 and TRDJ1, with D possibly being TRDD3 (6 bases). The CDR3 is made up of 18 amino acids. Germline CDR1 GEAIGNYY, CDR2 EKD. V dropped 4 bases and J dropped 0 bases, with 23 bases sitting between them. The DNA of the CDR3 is TGTGCCTGTGATTCTATTGGGGGTCCCGCTCAGTACACCGATAAACTCATCTTT. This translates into CACDSIGGPAQYTDKLIF.

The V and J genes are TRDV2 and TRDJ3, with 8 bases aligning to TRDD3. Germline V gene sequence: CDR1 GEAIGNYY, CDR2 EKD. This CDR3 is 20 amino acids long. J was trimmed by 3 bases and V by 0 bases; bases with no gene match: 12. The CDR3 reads CACDTVRVGIRDWDTRQMFF. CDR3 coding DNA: TGTGCCTGTGACACCGTAAGGGTCGGGATACGCGACTGGGACACCCGACAGATGTTTTTC.

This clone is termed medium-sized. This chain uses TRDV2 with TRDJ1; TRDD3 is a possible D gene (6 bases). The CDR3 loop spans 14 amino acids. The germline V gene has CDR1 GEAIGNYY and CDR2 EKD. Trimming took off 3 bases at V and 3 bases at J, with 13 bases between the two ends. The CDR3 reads CACDSVLGSDKLIF. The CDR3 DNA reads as TGTGCCTGTGACTCCGTACTGGGTTCCGATAAACTCATCTTT.